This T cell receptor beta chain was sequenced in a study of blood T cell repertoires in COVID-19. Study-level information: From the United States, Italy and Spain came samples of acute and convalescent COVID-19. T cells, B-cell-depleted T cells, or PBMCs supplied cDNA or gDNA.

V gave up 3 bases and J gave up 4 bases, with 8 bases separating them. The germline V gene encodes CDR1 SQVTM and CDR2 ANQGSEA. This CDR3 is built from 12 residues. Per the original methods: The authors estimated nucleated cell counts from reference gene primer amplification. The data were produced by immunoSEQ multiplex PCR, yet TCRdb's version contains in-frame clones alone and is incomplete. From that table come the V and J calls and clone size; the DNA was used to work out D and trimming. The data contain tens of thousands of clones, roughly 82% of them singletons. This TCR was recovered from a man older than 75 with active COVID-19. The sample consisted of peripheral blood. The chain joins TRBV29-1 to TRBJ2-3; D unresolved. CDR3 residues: CSVESDSDTQYF. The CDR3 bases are TGCAGCGTTGAGAGCGACTCAGATACGCAGTATTTT.